These T cell receptor beta chains were read from a single sample in a study of Graves' ophthalmopathy and Graves' hyperthyroidism. TCRdb redid the calling of the multiplex PCR reads with MiXCR, one entry per CDR3 protein. This sample has approximately 540,000 distinct CDR3 sequences, with about 40% found just once. The specimen was peripheral blood or thyroid tissue (not recorded which). These receptors were collected from an adult man with Graves' hyperthyroidism. Each CDR3 is given with its conserved first and last residue. D genes are given only for firm matches. Clone size is given for some rows only: seen once, a few or many times, or a class if the clone is expanded.

v_gene	j_gene	d_gene	abundance	CDR3nt	CDR3aa
TRBV29-1	TRBJ2-7	TRBD2	NA	TGCAGCGTTGAGGGGAGGGCCGGACCGGCCTACAATGAGCAGTACTTC	CSVEGRAGPAYNEQYF
TRBV7-2	TRBJ1-1	TRBD1	NA	TGTGCCAGCAGCCTCTCCGGGACAGCTAGGAACACTGAAGCTTTCTTT	CASSLSGTARNTEAFF
TRBV29-1	TRBJ1-1	NA	many	TGCAGCGCTGACAGATCGAACACTGAAGCTTTCTTT	CSADRSNTEAFF
TRBV25-1	TRBJ1-2	NA	many	TGTGCCAGCAGTGAATACCCAGGGAACTATGGCTACACCTTC	CASSEYPGNYGYTF
TRBV2	TRBJ2-1	NA	NA	TGTGCCAGCAGTGAAGCGCTTCAGGGGTTC	CASSEALQGF
TRBV18	TRBJ1-5	TRBD1	NA	TGTGCCAGCTCACCCGGGACAGGGGTGGTTCAGCCCCAGCATTTT	CASSPGTGVVQPQHF
TRBV10-3	TRBJ2-2	TRBD2	NA	TGTGCCAGCAGCCGCTTAGTAGCGGGGGGGCCGGGGACCGGGGAGCTGTTTTTT	CASSRLVAGGPGTGELFF
TRBV9	TRBJ1-1	NA	many	TGTGCCAGCAGCGTAGCGGTGAACACTGAAGCTTTCTTT	CASSVAVNTEAFF
TRBV29-1	TRBJ1-2	NA	NA	TGCAGCGTTGATCCACAGGGTGGCTACACCTTC	CSVDPQGGYTF
TRBV5-6	TRBJ1-4	TRBD1	many	TGTGCCAGCAGCCCGCGACAGGGTGACGACGAAAAACTGTTTTTT	CASSPRQGDDEKLFF
TRBV25-1	TRBJ2-7	NA	NA	TGTGCCAGCTCACCAAGGACCGCTGCAACCTACGAGCAGTACTTC	CASSPRTAATYEQYF
TRBV7-3	TRBJ1-2	TRBD1	NA	TGTGCCAGCAGCCACGCTACAGGGGAAGGGAACTATGGCTACACCTTC	CASSHATGEGNYGYTF
TRBV7-8	TRBJ1-6	TRBD1	many	TGTGCCAGCAGCTTAGGGAAAGGACAGGGGGTTCCCCTCCACTTT	CASSLGKGQGVPLHF
TRBV29-1	TRBJ2-7	TRBD1	few	TGCAGCGTGGGGGGACAGGGAGGCTACGAGCAGTACTTC	CSVGGQGGYEQYF
TRBV29-1	TRBJ1-2	NA	few	TGCAGCGTTGACGACAGTGGATCTGAGGGCTACACCTTC	CSVDDSGSEGYTF